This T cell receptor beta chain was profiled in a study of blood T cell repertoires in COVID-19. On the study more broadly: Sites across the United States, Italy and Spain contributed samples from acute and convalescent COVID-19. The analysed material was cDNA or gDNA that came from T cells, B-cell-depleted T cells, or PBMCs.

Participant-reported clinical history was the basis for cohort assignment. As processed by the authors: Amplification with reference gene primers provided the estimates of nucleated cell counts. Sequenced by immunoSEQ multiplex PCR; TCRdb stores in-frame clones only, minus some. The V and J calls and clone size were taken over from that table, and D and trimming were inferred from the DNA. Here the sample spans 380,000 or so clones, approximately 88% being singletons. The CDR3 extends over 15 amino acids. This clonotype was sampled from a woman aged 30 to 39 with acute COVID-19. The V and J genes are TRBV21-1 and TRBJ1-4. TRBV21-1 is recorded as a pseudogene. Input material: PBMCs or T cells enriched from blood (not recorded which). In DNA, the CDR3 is TGTGCCAGCAGCAACGGGGAGGGGCCTAATGAAAAACTGTTTTTT. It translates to CASSNGEGPNEKLFF.